Listed below are T cell receptor beta chains from one sample, sequenced in a study of T-cell reconstitution after alpha-beta-depleted transplantation in children. Each CDR3 protein gets one entry after TCRdb re-called the PCR reads with MiXCR. The sample holds fewer than 450,000 distinct CDR3 sequences, roughly 15% seen once. The sample here was PBMCs, mostly from graft donor cells, taken 360 days after TCRalphabeta/CD19-depleted stem cell transplant. The source is a male patient aged 2-10 years who had a stem cell transplant for acute lymphoblastic leukemia, so the T cells may come from the graft donor. CDR3s include the opening cysteine and the closing phenylalanine or tryptophan. A D gene is named only where the DNA matches it firmly. Clone size is shown for a subset of rows, as once, few, many or a class of expanded clone.

J	D	size	length	V	DNA	CDR3
TRBJ2-5	.	.	13	TRBV4-3	TGCGCCAGCAGCCAAGCTCAGCAAGAGACCCAGTACTTC	CASSQAQQETQYF
TRBJ2-1	.	.	17	TRBV4-3	TGCGCCAGCAGCCAAGCCTTACCACTTTCAAACTACAATGAGCAGTTCTTC	CASSQALPLSNYNEQFF
TRBJ2-5	TRBD1	.	14	TRBV29-1	TGCAGCGTGGCCCCCCGGGACAGGGAAGAGACCCAGTACTTC	CSVAPRDREETQYF
TRBJ2-1	.	many	11	TRBV5-6	TGTGCCAGCAGCTTGTGGAATGAGCAGTTCTTC	CASSLWNEQFF
TRBJ2-1	.	many	15	TRBV4-3	TGCGCCAGCAGCCTGGGCCCCCTTTCCTACAATGAGCAGTTCTTC	CASSLGPLSYNEQFF
TRBJ1-1	.	.	12	TRBV20-1	TGCAGGGGAGGGGGGTTCTACACTGAAGCTTTCTTT	CRGGGFYTEAFF
TRBJ2-7	TRBD2	few	16	TRBV7-2	TGTGCCAGCAGCTTAGCTGTTAGCGGGAGCATCTACGAGCAGTACTTC	CASSLAVSGSIYEQYF
TRBJ2-3	TRBD1	many	15	TRBV6-5	TGTGCCAGCAGTTACTTTGGGACAGCTACAGATACGCAGTATTTT	CASSYFGTATDTQYF
TRBJ2-3	.	.	15	TRBV29-1	TGCAGCGTTGTGGAGGGTAATGTAGGCACAGATACGCAGTATTTT	CSVVEGNVGTDTQYF
TRBJ1-2	.	.	17	TRBV20-1	TGCAGTGCTAGAGATGGAGCAGGATTACACGCAAACTATGGCTACACCTTC	CSARDGAGLHANYGYTF
TRBJ2-3	TRBD2	many	15	TRBV29-1	TGCAGCGCACCTTGGACTAGCGGGAGAGGAGATACGCAGTATTTT	CSAPWTSGRGDTQYF
TRBJ2-7	.	few	15	TRBV29-1	TGCAGCGTTGTCCATGTCAGCTCCGCTAGTGGCGAGCAGTACTTC	CSVVHVSSASGEQYF
TRBJ2-5	.	few	15	TRBV6-1	TGTGCCAGCGATGAGTCGACAGGGCGGGAGGAGACCCAGTACTTC	CASDESTGREETQYF
TRBJ2-1	.	.	15	TRBV10-2	TGCGCCGGTGGGTTCTCTCTGGGCCCCTACAATGAGCAGTTCTTC	CAGGFSLGPYNEQFF
TRBJ2-7	.	few	13	TRBV14	TGTGCCAGCAGCTTCCGTCGGATCTACGAGCAGTACTTC	CASSFRRIYEQYF
TRBJ1-2	TRBD1	few	16	TRBV18	TGTGCCAGCTCACCGATACTGAGACAGGGGAGCGAGGGCTACACCTTC	CASSPILRQGSEGYTF
TRBJ1-2	.	once	12	TRBV30	TGTGCCTGGAGTGCTGACAGATATGGCTACACCTTC	CAWSADRYGYTF
TRBJ2-7	TRBD1	few	14	TRBV14	TGTGCCAGCAGCCAAGTGGGACAGCCTCTCGAGCAGTACTTC	CASSQVGQPLEQYF
TRBJ2-2	TRBD1	many	15	TRBV19	TGTGCCAGTAGTCGACAGGGGGCGATAACCGGGGAGCTGTTTTTT	CASSRQGAITGELFF
TRBJ2-5	TRBD2	few	19	TRBV6-5	TGTGCCAGCAGTTACACCGAACCGGGACTAGCGGGAGGGCAAGAGACCCAGTACTTC	CASSYTEPGLAGGQETQYF
TRBJ2-1	.	few	14	TRBV15	TGTGCCACCAGCAGACTGGACTTCTACAATGAGCAGTTCTTC	CATSRLDFYNEQFF
TRBJ2-2	TRBD1	.	14	TRBV27	TGTGCCAGCAGTTTAATGACAGGGGGTAGGGAGCTGTTTTTT	CASSLMTGGRELFF
TRBJ2-7	.	.	15	TRBV24-1	TGTGCCACCAGTGATACCGCGGCCACGAAGAGGGAGCAGTACTTC	CATSDTAATKREQYF
TRBJ2-1	.	.	18	TRBV4-3	TGCGCCAGCAGCCAAGCCCAACTAGCTTTAAGCTCCTACAATGAGCAGTTCTTC	CASSQAQLALSSYNEQFF
TRBJ2-6	.	.	15	TRBV28	TGTGCCAGCACCGCCGAGTCCTCTGGGGCCAACGTCCTGACTTTC	CASTAESSGANVLTF
TRBJ2-1	.	.	17	TRBV20-1	TGCAGTGCTAGAGGCAGGGGAGCAAGCGGGTCCTACAATGAGCAGTTCTTC	CSARGRGASGSYNEQFF
TRBJ2-1	TRBD2	.	17	TRBV7-9	TGTGCCAGCAGCTCCCCGAGGTCTAGCGGCAACTACAATGAGCAGTTCTTC	CASSSPRSSGNYNEQFF
TRBJ1-5	.	.	14	TRBV20-1	TGCAGTGCTAGGGGGGGAGCCGGCAATCAGCCCCAGCATTTT	CSARGGAGNQPQHF
TRBJ2-7	.	.	14	TRBV27	TGTGCCAGCTCGAAAGGGCGGGCACCCTACGAGCAGTACTTC	CASSKGRAPYEQYF
TRBJ2-5	.	.	20	TRBV4-1	TGCGCCAGCAGCCAAGGAAGGGGGGGGGTGCGTCCCACCTCCCAAGAGACCCAGTACTTC	CASSQGRGGVRPTSQETQYF
TRBJ2-3	TRBD2	few	14	TRBV28	TGTGCCAGCAGTGTAGCGGGAGCTGAAGATACGCAGTATTTT	CASSVAGAEDTQYF
TRBJ2-7	TRBD1	few	14	TRBV10-3	TGTGCCATCAGTGAGCAGGGGGTCTCCTACGAGCAGTACTTC	CAISEQGVSYEQYF
TRBJ1-1	.	few	17	TRBV5-1	TGCGCCAGCAGCTTGCGGGACACGCCTCTAACCGCGACTGAAGCTTTCTTT	CASSLRDTPLTATEAFF
TRBJ2-5	.	few	17	TRBV4-3	TGCGCCAGCAGCCAAGATAGGGGTGGGAGGCCCCAAGAGACCCAGTACTTC	CASSQDRGGRPQETQYF
TRBJ2-1	.	.	14	TRBV29-1	TGCAGCGTTGAAGGGGCAGGGAAAGGGAATGAGCAGTTCTTC	CSVEGAGKGNEQFF
TRBJ2-1	TRBD2	.	15	TRBV7-9	TGTGCCAGCAGGAGGACTAGCGGGGCCTACAATGAGCAGTTCTTC	CASRRTSGAYNEQFF
TRBJ2-4	.	.	19	TRBV20-1	TGCAGTGCTAGACACGACACACCCAACCTGGGACTAGCCAAAAACATTCAGTACTTC	CSARHDTPNLGLAKNIQYF
TRBJ2-5	.	.	13	TRBV24-1	TGTGCCACCAGTGACCCGGTCTATGAGACCCAGTACTTC	CATSDPVYETQYF
TRBJ1-6	.	.	16	TRBV7-9	TGTGCCAGCAGTCACCGTACCGGGCCAGGCAATTCACCCCTCCACTTT	CASSHRTGPGNSPLHF
TRBJ2-3	.	few	14	TRBV21-1	TGTGCCAGCAGCAAAGAAGGCCGGACAGATACGCAGTATTTT	CASSKEGRTDTQYF
TRBJ2-7	TRBD2	few	16	TRBV7-2	TGTGCCAGCAGCCCGGCGAGGACTAGCGGGAGGTACGAGCAGTACTTC	CASSPARTSGRYEQYF
TRBJ2-2	.	few	15	TRBV9	TGTGCCAGCAGCGTAGGGGGGAAACCCACCGGGGAGCTGTTTTTT	CASSVGGKPTGELFF
TRBJ2-1	TRBD2	.	12	TRBV5-1	TGCGCCAGCAGCTCCAGGGAGGGTGAGCAGTTCTTC	CASSSREGEQFF
TRBJ2-1	TRBD2	few	13	TRBV30	TGTGCCTGGGACGGGACTAGATCCAATGAGCAGTTCTTC	CAWDGTRSNEQFF
TRBJ2-7	.	.	16	TRBV4-2	TGTGCCAGCAGCCAAGAATCTGGCGCAGGGTCAGGAGAGCAGTACTTC	CASSQESGAGSGEQYF